The next 27 T cell receptor beta chains were all read from a single sample in a study of shared clonotypes between healthy human individuals. Method: immunoSEQ multiplex PCR; TCRdb's copy keeps in-frame clones and lacks some. The sample consists of about 1.5 million clones, around 98% of them appearing once. Sequencing was carried out using naive CD4+ T cells sorted from blood. Subset given: CD45RA+ positively selected. The source is a man between 25 and 39 years old in good health.

J is TRBJ2-6 and V is TRBV7-2; D is ambiguous. Germline V gene sequence: CDR1 SGHTA, CDR2 FQGNSA. The V and J ends lost 3 bases and 0 bases respectively, with 6 bases between them. This CDR3 has 15 amino acids. CDR3 in DNA: TGTGCCAGCAGCTTCTACAACTCTGGGGCCAACGTCCTGACTTTC. Translating it yields CASSFYNSGANVLTF.

The gene calls are TRBV7-9 and TRBJ2-7, with D possibly matching TRBD1 (5 bases). Deletions cut 6 bases from V and 6 bases from J, with 15 bases between. The CDR3 contains 13 residues. Germline CDR1 is SEHNR and CDR2 is FQNEAQ (reference sequence). The CDR3 DNA sequence: TGTGCCAGCAGTTTCCGTGGTGGGGCCGAGCAGTACTTC. It encodes CASSFRGGAEQYF.

The sample holds one count of this clone. The chain joins TRBV2 to TRBJ1-1; D is unclear. Looked up from germline, CDR1 is SNHLY and CDR2 is FYNNEI. The CDR3 is 13 amino acids. Trimming removed 4 bases from V and 1 base from J, with 7 bases in between. Here the CDR3 reads CASSVTGNTEAFF. The CDR3, as DNA: TGTGCCAGCAGTGTAACGGGGAACACTGAAGCTTTCTTT.

The gene calls are TRBV28 and TRBJ1-3, with D tentatively TRBD1 (6 bases). Germline V lookup: CDR1 MDHEN, CDR2 SYDVKM. With 6 bases removed from V and 1 base from J, the gap between germline ends came to 10 bases. The CDR3 extends over 14 amino acids. CDR3 nucleotides: TGTGCCAGCAGAGAACAGGGTTCTGGAAACACCATATATTTT. Protein: CASREQGSGNTIYF.

The rearrangement uses TRBV11-2 and TRBJ2-7; 7 nucleotides align to TRBD1. The V segment lost 0 bases and the J segment 1 base; nucleotides outside the gene matches: 15. The CDR3 is made up of 19 amino acids. The germline CDR1 and CDR2 sequences are SGHAT and FQNNGV. CDR3 coding DNA: TGTGCCAGCAGCTTAGAAGAAAAATGGTGGGGCAGGGGGTCCTACGAGCAGTACTTC. It encodes CASSLEEKWWGRGSYEQYF.

Written as DNA, the CDR3 is TGCGCCAGCAGCATATTGACAGGGCTGAACACCGGGGAGCTGTTTTTT. Protein: CASSILTGLNTGELFF. The chain links TRBV5-1 to TRBJ2-2; 7 bases match TRBD1. V gave up 4 bases and J gave up 1 base; unmatched junction bases: 7. The length of the CDR3 is 16 residues. The germline V gene has CDR1 SGHRS and CDR2 YFSETQ.

This chain's CDR3 is CASSFTRDDQPQHF. The CDR3 DNA sequence: TGTGCCAGCAGTTTTACGAGGGACGATCAGCCCCAGCATTTT. V and J are TRBV28 and TRBJ1-5; tentative D call: TRBD1 (5 bases). Trimming cost V 3 bases and J 5 bases, with 11 bases left between them. Looked up from germline, CDR1 is MDHEN and CDR2 is SYDVKM. This CDR3 has 14 residues.

In regard to this clone: The junction departs from germline at one end; a sequencing error may be responsible. The chain is built from TRBV7-8 and TRBJ2-7; D tentatively reads TRBD1 or TRBD2 (5 bases each). The CDR3 runs to 12 residues. The germline V gene has CDR1 SGHVS and CDR2 FQNEAQ. CDR3 nucleotide sequence: TGTGCCAGCAGCTCCTTCTCGGGGCCGGTGGACTTC. Protein sequence: CASSSFSGPVDF.

The chain links TRBV5-1 to TRBJ2-3; 7 positions match TRBD1. The CDR3 extends over 16 amino acids. Germline V CDR1 and CDR2: SGHRS, YFSETQ. The V and J ends lost 6 bases and 2 bases, in that order; junction bases with no gene match: 12. The CDR3: CASTIQTGDPTDTQYF. The CDR3 region has the DNA TGCGCCAGCACCATTCAAACAGGGGACCCCACAGATACGCAGTATTTT.

V gene TRBV9 combines with J gene TRBJ2-7; possible D gene TRBD1, 5 bases. Between the trimmed V and J ends, which lost 3 bases and 7 bases, there was a span of 14 bases. The CDR3 is 13 amino acids. CDR1 SGDLS and CDR2 YYNGEE come from the germline V gene. CDR3: CASSAVGQGEQYF. The CDR3 DNA follows: TGTGCCAGCAGCGCAGTGGGGCAGGGAGAGCAGTACTTC.

Details on this clone: Other nucleotide sequences in the sample specify the same CDR3. The V call is TRBV5-1, the J call TRBJ1-4, with D possibly TRBD1 on 5 matching bases. The ends were cut back, 1 base at V and 6 bases at J, with 7 bases in the middle. CDR3 length: 13 residues. The V gene's germline CDR1 is SGHRS and CDR2 YFSETQ. For the CDR3, the DNA is TGCGCCAGCAGCTTGCGGGGCGATGAAAAACTGTTTTTT. It translates to CASSLRGDEKLFF.

This sequence joins TRBV27 and TRBJ2-1; D is possibly TRBD1 (5 bases). CDR3 length: 14 residues. Trimming cost V 5 bases and J 8 bases, with 16 bases left between them. Germline V gene sequence: CDR1 MNHEY, CDR2 SMNVEV (reference sequence). The chain's CDR3 is CASSPQVSPYEQFF. CDR3 in DNA: TGTGCCAGCAGTCCACAGGTTTCCCCCTATGAGCAGTTCTTC.

The chain combines TRBV12-5 with TRBJ2-1, with TRBD2 identical over 7 bases. Germline loops: CDR1 LGHNT, CDR2 FRNRAP. The CDR3 runs 15 residues. The J segment lost 9 bases and the V segment lost 7 bases, leaving 15 bases of the junction unmatched. CDR3: CASALMGAGLTEQFF. For the CDR3, the DNA is TGTGCTAGTGCCCTGATGGGAGCGGGATTAACTGAGCAGTTCTTC.

As concerns this clone: Other nucleotide sequences from this sample produce the same CDR3. V and J are TRBV4-1 and TRBJ2-6; D unresolved. With 1 base removed from V and 1 base from J, the gap between germline ends came to 5 bases. The CDR3 consists of 15 residues. CDR1 is MGHRA, CDR2 YSYEKL, per germline. In DNA form, the CDR3 reads TGCGCCAGCAGCCAAGGTTCGTCTGGGGCCAACGTCCTGACTTTC. Translating gives CASSQGSSGANVLTF.

This clone was detected only once. The sample holds other DNA sequences that translate to the same CDR3. The V and J genes are TRBV5-1 and TRBJ1-1, with D perhaps TRBD1 (5 bases). Trimming removed 3 bases at V and 5 bases at J, with 8 bases between. This CDR3 region has 12 residues. Germline lookup yields CDR1 SGHRS and CDR2 YFSETQ. The CDR3 DNA reads TGCGCCAGCAGCTCCCAGGGAACTGAAGCTTTCTTT. It encodes CASSSQGTEAFF.

The chain links TRBV7-9 to TRBJ2-7; 7 bases map to TRBD1. The CDR3 covers 14 residues. The germline gives CDR1 SEHNR, CDR2 FQNEAQ (reference sequence). V trimming: 0 bases; J trimming: 6 bases; junction bases outside the gene matches: 5. In DNA form, the CDR3 reads TGTGCCAGCAGCTTAGCAGGGGGCGCATCCGAGCAGTACTTC. Translated: CASSLAGGASEQYF. Combining the CDR3 with reference TRBV7-9 and TRBJ2-7 gives the whole variable domain DTGVSQNPRHKITKRGQNVTFRCDPISEHNRLYWYRQTLGQGPEFLTYFQNEAQLEKSRLLSDRFSAERPKGSFSTLEIQRTEQGDSAMYLCASSLAGGASEQYFGPGTRLTVT.

This chain's CDR3 is CASSGFSTGAAGGYTF. The CDR3 bases are TGTGCCAGCAGTGGTTTCTCGACAGGGGCCGCAGGTGGCTACACCTTC. V gene TRBV6-1 combines with J gene TRBJ1-2; 8 bases align to TRBD1. Germline-derived CDR1 and CDR2 are MNHNS and SASEGT. The V and J ends lost 4 bases and 7 bases, in that order; junction bases with no gene match: 14. The CDR3 length is 16 residues.

This chain joins TRBV27 and TRBJ2-7; D possibly corresponds to TRBD2 (6 bases). V shed 5 bases and J shed 1 base, with 15 bases lying between them. The germline gives CDR1 MNHEY, CDR2 SMNVEV (reference sequence). This CDR3 contains 15 residues. The CDR3 region is CASSLRRGPSYEQYF. The CDR3 region has the DNA TGTGCCAGCAGTCTTCGGAGGGGCCCATCCTACGAGCAGTACTTC.

The chain combines TRBV27 with TRBJ2-7; 12 bases fit TRBD1. This CDR3 is 16 amino acids long. V dropped 7 bases and J dropped 7; count of bases not matched to a gene: 14. Germline assignment: CDR1 MNHEY and CDR2 SMNVEV (reference sequence). This CDR3 reads CASKLLPGQGAGEQYF. The CDR3 bases are TGTGCCAGCAAGCTACTCCCGGGACAGGGGGCGGGAGAGCAGTACTTC.

Comment on this clone: Germline and junction disagree at one end, which may indicate a read error. The J gene is TRBJ1-3, the V gene TRBV30; 10 bases agree with TRBD1. From germline, CDR1 is GTSNPN and CDR2 SVGIG (reference sequence). This CDR3 comprises 18 residues. CDR3 sequence: CACSGGQGSSSSGNTIYF. DNA of the CDR3: TGTGCCTGTAGTGGGGGACAGGGGTCCTCGAGCTCTGGAAACACCATATATTTT.

The V call is TRBV4-1, the J call TRBJ2-7, with TRBD2 as a possible D gene (5 bases). Germline CDR1 MGHRA, CDR2 YSYEKL. V was clipped by 0 bases and J by 0 bases, with 9 bases between them. The CDR3 has 15 amino acids. The CDR3 spells CASSQDRGFSYEQYF. The CDR3 DNA reads as TGCGCCAGCAGCCAAGATCGAGGGTTCTCCTACGAGCAGTACTTC.

The V gene is TRBV11-2, the J gene TRBJ1-4; 8 bases align to TRBD1. V gave up 4 bases and J gave up 8 bases; unmatched junction bases: 9. Germline CDR1 SGHAT, CDR2 FQNNGV. This CDR3 region has 15 residues. This CDR3 is CASSSTTGGLEKLFF. In nucleotides, the CDR3 is TGTGCCAGCAGCTCAACCACAGGGGGTTTGGAAAAACTGTTTTTT.

The J gene is TRBJ2-2, the V gene TRBV5-5, with 9 positions matching TRBD1. J lost 3 bases, V lost 4 bases, and 7 bases had no gene match. The V gene's germline CDR1 is SGHKS and CDR2 YYEKEE (reference sequence). This CDR3 comprises 16 residues. CDR3 loop: CASSPGGTGYTGELFF. The CDR3 nucleotides read TGTGCCAGCAGCCCAGGGGGGACAGGGTACACCGGGGAGCTGTTTTTT.

This chain links TRBV28 with TRBJ2-1, with D uncertain. V gave up 1 base and J gave up 0 bases, with 4 bases separating them. This CDR3 has 14 amino acids. Germline V gene lookup returns CDR1 MDHEN and CDR2 SYDVKM. CDR3 amino acids: CASSLSSSYNEQFF. The CDR3 bases are TGTGCCAGCAGTTTATCGAGCTCCTACAATGAGCAGTTCTTC.

The chain uses TRBV30 and TRBJ2-7; 8 positions match TRBD2. From germline, CDR1 is GTSNPN and CDR2 SVGIG (reference sequence). The CDR3 totals 13 residues. J was trimmed by 4 bases and V by 4 bases; bases with no gene match: 6. CDR3 nucleotides: TGTGCCTGGAAGCGGCCTAGCGGGTACGAGCAGTACTTC. It translates to CAWKRPSGYEQYF.

The chain recombines TRBV5-6 with TRBJ2-2; D ambiguous. The V and J ends lost 4 bases and 6 bases respectively, with 10 bases between them. Germline lookup yields CDR1 SGHDT and CDR2 YYEEEE. The CDR3 totals 13 residues. CDR3 in DNA: TGTGCCAGCAGCCCCCTTGGTCCCGGGGAGCTGTTTTTT. As protein: CASSPLGPGELFF.

The chain joins TRBV25-1 to TRBJ2-7; TRBD2 agrees at 7 bases. This CDR3 has 13 amino acids. Germline CDR1 MGHDK, CDR2 SYGVNS. With 7 bases clipped from V and 4 bases from J, the junction kept 7 bases outside the gene matches. The CDR3 sequence: CASMGRGLYEQYF. The CDR3 nucleotides read TGTGCCAGCATGGGTCGGGGACTATACGAGCAGTACTTC.